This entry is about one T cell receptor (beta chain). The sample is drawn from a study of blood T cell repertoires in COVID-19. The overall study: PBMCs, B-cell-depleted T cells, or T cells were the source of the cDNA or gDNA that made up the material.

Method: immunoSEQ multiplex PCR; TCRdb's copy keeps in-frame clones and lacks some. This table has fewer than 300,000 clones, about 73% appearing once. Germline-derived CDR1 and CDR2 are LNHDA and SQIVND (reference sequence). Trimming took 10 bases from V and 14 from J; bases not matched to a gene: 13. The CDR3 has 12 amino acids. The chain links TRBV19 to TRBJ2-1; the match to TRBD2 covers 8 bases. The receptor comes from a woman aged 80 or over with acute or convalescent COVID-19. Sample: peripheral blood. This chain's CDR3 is CATSTSGNKEFF. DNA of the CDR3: TGTGCCACCTCCACTAGCGGAAACAAGGAGTTCTTC.